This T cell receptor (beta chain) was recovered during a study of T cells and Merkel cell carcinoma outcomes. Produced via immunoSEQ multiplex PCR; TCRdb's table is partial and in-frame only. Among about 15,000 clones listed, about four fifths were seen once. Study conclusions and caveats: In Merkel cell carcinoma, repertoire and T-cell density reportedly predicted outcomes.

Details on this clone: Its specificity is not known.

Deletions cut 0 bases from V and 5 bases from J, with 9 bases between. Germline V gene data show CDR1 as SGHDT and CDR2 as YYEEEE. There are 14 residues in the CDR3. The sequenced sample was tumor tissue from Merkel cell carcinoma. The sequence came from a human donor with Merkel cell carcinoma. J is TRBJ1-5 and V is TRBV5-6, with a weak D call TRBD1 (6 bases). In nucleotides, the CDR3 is TGTGCCAGCAGCTTGGTGGGGGGCGATCAGCCCCAGCATTTT. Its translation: CASSLVGGDQPQHF.